This entry lists 25 T cell receptor beta chains sequenced from one sample in a study of regulatory T cells in long-lasting Graves disease. With iRepertoire HTBI primers and Arm-PCR of CDR3 regions, TCR beta libraries were built. TCRdb redid the calling of the multiplex PCR reads with MiXCR, one entry per CDR3 protein. The sample contains 550,000 to 700,000 distinct CDR3 sequences, roughly 16% of which appear only once. As for time point: newly diagnosed GD, antithyroid drugs for less than 3 months. TCR sequences were obtained from RNA taken from PBMCs. In addition, the sample was reused for a study of T cells in Graves' hyperthyroidism and ophthalmopathy.

This specimen was peripheral blood mononuclear cells (PBMCs), taken at new diagnosis, from a patient treated with antithyroid drugs. The receptors were gathered from a man aged 18 to 35 with Graves disease.

Comment on this clonotype: One end of the junction is discordant with germline, which a read error may explain. V is TRBV27 and J is TRBJ2-1; D is unclear. Germline-derived CDR1 and CDR2 are MNHEY and SMNVEV (reference sequence). The CDR3 sequence is 13 residues long. CDR3 protein: CTSSRYTYNEQFF. The CDR3 nucleotides read TGTACCAGCAGTCGATACACCTACAATGAGCAGTTCTTC.

The chain uses TRBV20-1 and TRBJ2-5; no reliable D call. CDR1 is DFQATT and CDR2 is SNEGSKA in the germline V gene (reference sequence). V was shortened by 3 bases and J by 2 bases, with 13 bases between the two germline ends. The CDR3 has 14 amino acids. CDR3 coding DNA: TGCAGTGCTAGGGGCTCCAGCAGGCAAGAGACCCAGTACTTC. Its protein is CSARGSSRQETQYF.

Only a few counts were recorded for this clonotype. The V gene is TRBV27, the J gene TRBJ2-7; D is unresolved. Germline CDR1 and CDR2: MNHEY and SMNVEV (reference sequence). V lost 5 bases to trimming and J lost 5 bases, with 13 bases between them. The CDR3 runs to 13 residues. The CDR3 here is CASSPLGVNEQYF. CDR3 nucleotides: TGTGCCAGCAGTCCTCTTGGGGTCAACGAGCAGTACTTC.

In its sample, this clonotype was seen a few times. J is TRBJ2-7 and V is TRBV10-2; 9 bases match TRBD1. The germline V gene encodes CDR1 WSHSY and CDR2 SAAADI. The CDR3 consists of 14 residues. V lost 5 bases to trimming and J lost 7 bases; unmatched junction nucleotides: 9. The CDR3: CASSRTGTGMEQYF. DNA for the CDR3: TGCGCCAGCAGTAGAACCGGGACAGGGATGGAGCAGTACTTC.

In its sample, this clonotype was seen many times. This chain joins TRBV6-1 and TRBJ2-7, with 7 positions matching TRBD1. Germline loops: CDR1 MNHNS, CDR2 SASEGT. V was pared by 5 bases and J by 11 bases, with 6 bases of the junction left unmatched. The CDR3 length is 11 residues. DNA of the CDR3: TGTGCCAGCAGTCTGTCAGGACAGGAGTACTTC. This sequence encodes CASSLSGQEYF.

This rearrangement joins TRBV29-1 to TRBJ2-5; 9 bases align to TRBD2. CDR3 length: 14 residues. V shed 7 bases, J shed 5 bases, and the junction held 11 bases outside the gene matches. Germline V gives CDR1 SQVTM, CDR2 ANQGSEA. As DNA, the CDR3 is TGCAGCGGACGCTTTAGCGGGAGTTGGGAGACCCAGTACTTC. Translation: CSGRFSGSWETQYF. Full variable domain (outside the CDR3, taken from reference TRBV29-1 and TRBJ2-5): SAVISQKPSRDICQRGTSLTIQCQVDSQVTMMFWYRQQPGQSLTLIATANQGSEATYESGFVIDKFPISRPNLTFSTLTVSNMSPEDSSIYLCSGRFSGSWETQYFGPGTRLLVL.

This sequence joins TRBV5-1 and TRBJ2-1; 8 positions match TRBD2. Germline CDR1 is SGHRS and CDR2 is YFSETQ. Germline trimming cut 8 bases from V and 0 bases from J; bases unmatched to any gene: 7. The CDR3 length is 15 residues. The DNA for the CDR3 is TGCGCCAGTAGGACTAGCCCGAGCTCCTACAATGAGCAGTTCTTC. Translating it yields CASRTSPSSYNEQFF.

The gene calls are TRBV5-1 and TRBJ2-5; D is uncertain. Germline V lookup: CDR1 SGHRS, CDR2 YFSETQ. The CDR3 loop spans 11 amino acids. V lost 0 bases and J 7 bases, leaving 4 bases between the germline ends. CDR3 protein: CASSLAGTQYF. The CDR3 bases are TGCGCCAGCAGCTTGGCGGGGACCCAGTACTTC.

The sample holds many counts of this clonotype. The chain has TRBV12-3 or TRBV12-4 and TRBJ2-1; 7 bases line up with TRBD2. With V trimmed by 5 bases and J by 13 bases, 11 bases remained unmatched. The CDR3 spans 13 residues. In DNA form, the CDR3 reads TGTGCCAGCAGTCCAACGGCGCGGGAGACTCAGTTCTTC. It is translated as CASSPTARETQFF.

The chain carries TRBV3-1 and TRBJ2-7; the match to TRBD2 covers 10 bases. The V segment lost 0 bases and the J segment 7 bases; nucleotides outside the gene matches: 3. The V gene's germline CDR1 is LGHDT and CDR2 YNNKEL (reference sequence). CDR3 length equals 14 residues. For the CDR3, the DNA is TGTGCCAGCAGCCAAGAGGGACTAGCGCGGGAGCAGTACTTC. Its translation is CASSQEGLAREQYF.

This clonotype was seen at least ten times. The genes are TRBV2 and TRBJ1-4; D is perhaps TRBD1 (6 bases). The V end lost 1 base, the J end lost 2 bases, and 20 bases lay between the germline ends. CDR1 and CDR2 (germline): SNHLY, FYNNEI. There are 19 residues in the CDR3. This CDR3 reads CASSEGWASSGVTNEKLFF. The DNA for the CDR3 is TGTGCCAGCAGTGAAGGCTGGGCGTCGTCAGGGGTGACTAATGAAAAACTGTTTTTT.

In this sample, this clonotype turned up a few times. This chain uses TRBV6-1 with TRBJ1-2; 8 bases fit TRBD1. Germline V lookup: CDR1 MNHNS, CDR2 SASEGT. Trimming at V came to 5 bases and at J to 4 bases, leaving 12 bases not matched to a gene. The CDR3 extends over 16 amino acids. CDR3 in DNA: TGTGCCAGCAGTCTCCACCGGGACAGGAAGGTCTATGGCTACACCTTC. Translating gives CASSLHRDRKVYGYTF.

There are a few counts of this clonotype. J is TRBJ2-1 and V is TRBV28; TRBD1 agrees at 8 bases. V shed 2 bases, J shed 5 bases, and the junction held 11 bases outside the gene matches. CDR1 is MDHEN and CDR2 is SYDVKM in the germline V gene. CDR3 size: 17 residues. The DNA for the CDR3 is TGTGCCAGCAGTTTACCTCCCAATCGGGACAGGCACAATGAGCAGTTCTTC. Amino acid sequence: CASSLPPNRDRHNEQFF.

The J gene is TRBJ1-1, the V gene TRBV5-6; unclear D gene. With 2 bases removed from V and 0 bases from J, the gap between germline ends came to 17 bases. Germline CDR1 reads SGHDT; CDR2 reads YYEEEE. CDR3 length: 17 amino acids. CDR3 protein: CASSFPHGGGMNTEAFF. CDR3 in DNA: TGTGCCAGCAGCTTCCCTCACGGAGGTGGGATGAACACTGAAGCTTTCTTT.

V usage is TRBV5-1 and J usage is TRBJ1-4; 7 nucleotides align to TRBD1. Germline V gene lookup returns CDR1 SGHRS and CDR2 YFSETQ. With 2 bases clipped from V and 3 bases from J, the junction kept 4 bases outside the gene matches. This CDR3 spans 15 amino acids. The chain's CDR3 is CASSLQGWANEKLFF. CDR3 bases: TGCGCCAGCAGCTTACAGGGGTGGGCTAATGAAAAACTGTTTTTT.

V is TRBV27 and J is TRBJ1-1, with D possibly being TRBD1 (5 bases). CDR3 length: 16 amino acids. V shed 5 bases and J shed 0 bases, with 16 bases lying between them. Germline CDR1 is MNHEY and CDR2 is SMNVEV (reference sequence). The CDR3 here is CASSLQAFPVNTEAFF. The CDR3 DNA is TGTGCCAGCAGTCTACAGGCATTCCCCGTGAACACTGAAGCTTTCTTT.

There are many counts of this clonotype. The V gene is TRBV18, the J gene TRBJ1-5; D not resolved. The length of the CDR3 is 13 residues. Trimming took 8 bases from V and 0 from J, leaving 8 bases between them. Germline V gives CDR1 KGHSH, CDR2 LQKENI. CDR3 sequence: CASSSNSNQPQHF. CDR3 in DNA: TGTGCCAGCAGCTCTAATAGCAATCAGCCCCAGCATTTT.

The chain is built from TRBV27 and TRBJ1-4; TRBD1 agrees at 8 bases. The CDR3 extends over 18 amino acids. The trim removed 4 bases at V and 3 bases at J, leaving 13 bases unmatched. In germline, CDR1 is MNHEY, CDR2 SMNVEV (reference sequence). CDR3 residues: CASSSPRQGLGANEKLFF. CDR3 coding DNA: TGTGCCAGCAGTTCACCGAGACAGGGGTTGGGAGCTAATGAAAAACTGTTTTTT.

This clonotype was recorded a few times. The chain has TRBV6-2 or TRBV6-3 and TRBJ2-1; 7 bases line up with TRBD1. The CDR3 contains 16 residues. Germline V gene sequence: CDR1 MNHEY, CDR2 SVGEGT. With V trimmed by 0 bases and J by 7 bases, 9 bases remained unmatched. The CDR3 reads CASSYSTGYAMNEQFF. The DNA for the CDR3 is TGTGCCAGCAGTTACTCGACAGGGTACGCAATGAATGAGCAGTTCTTC.

This clonotype was observed a handful of times. The chain recombines TRBV19 with TRBJ2-2; D is undetermined. The CDR3 is 13 residues long. Trimming cost V 5 bases and J 4 bases, with 8 bases left between them. Germline V lookup: CDR1 LNHDA, CDR2 SQIVND (reference sequence). The CDR3, as DNA: TGTGCCAGTAGTGCCCTCCCCACCGGGGAGCTGTTTTTT. Translation gives CASSALPTGELFF.

This clonotype occurred many times. The chain carries TRBV5-1 and TRBJ2-5; no clear D gene. Deletions cut 4 bases from V and 5 bases from J, with 15 bases between. In germline, CDR1 is SGHRS, CDR2 YFSETQ. The CDR3 spans 14 residues. For the CDR3, the DNA is TGCGCCAGCAGCCGCCCAGGCGTCCGGGAGACCCAGTACTTC. It codes for CASSRPGVRETQYF. The full variable domain, in which reference TRBV5-1 and TRBJ2-5 provide the parts outside the CDR3, is KAGVTQTPRYLIKTRGQQVTLSCSPISGHRSVSWYQQTPGQGLQFLFEYFSETQRNKGNFPGRFSGRQFSNSRSEMNVSTLELGDSALYLCASSRPGVRETQYFGPGTRLLVL.

V and J are TRBV6-1 and TRBJ1-1; 11 bases line up with TRBD1. This CDR3 has 17 amino acids. The V segment lost 6 bases and the J segment 4 bases; nucleotides outside the gene matches: 13. Germline values: CDR1 MNHNS, CDR2 SASEGT. CDR3 nucleotides: TGTGCCAGCAGGGACAATATAGGACAGGGGGCGAGCACTGAAGCTTTCTTT. Protein: CASRDNIGQGASTEAFF.

This clonotype was picked up many times. This rearrangement joins TRBV7-9 to TRBJ2-1, with D unclear. Germline loops: CDR1 SEHNR, CDR2 FQNEAQ (reference sequence). The CDR3 runs to 14 residues. Trimming removed 2 bases from V and 8 bases from J, with 13 bases in between. This chain's CDR3 is CASSLLAARDEQFF. The CDR3 coding sequence is TGTGCCAGCAGCTTATTGGCGGCTCGGGATGAGCAGTTCTTC.

This chain joins TRBV7-8 and TRBJ2-3, with TRBD2 matching over 13 bases. CDR3 length equals 14 residues. CDR1 SGHVS and CDR2 FQNEAQ come from the germline V gene. The junction had 5 bases not matched to a gene; V was cut back by 5 bases and J by 9 bases. CDR3 in DNA: TGTGCCAGCAGCCCCAGGACTAGCGGGAGCACGCAGTATTTT. This encodes CASSPRTSGSTQYF.

This clonotype was detected a few times. The chain uses TRBV20-1 and TRBJ2-1; 13 bases match TRBD2. Germline CDR1 is DFQATT and CDR2 is SNEGSKA (reference sequence). V shed 6 bases, J shed 7 bases, and the junction held 6 bases outside the gene matches. The CDR3 length is 14 residues. CDR3 DNA sequence: TGCAGTGCCGATACTAGCGGGAGGGGTAATGAGCAGTTCTTC. This gives the protein CSADTSGRGNEQFF.